This is a list of T cell receptor beta chains from one sample in a study of vaccination and CD4 T cells after COVID-19. TCRdb re-called the PCR reads through MiXCR, storing one row per CDR3 protein. The sample has some 15,000 distinct CDR3 sequences, less than 35% seen once. These TCRs' antigens remain unknown. The sequenced sample was cultured CD4+ T cells from blood. The receptors were sampled from a human donor with COVID-19. Each CDR3 is given with its conserved first and last residue. Each record gives: J gene, CDR3 length, D gene, V gene, clone size, CDR3 protein, CDR3 DNA. The D gene is left open where the match is weak. Some rows have no size entry. The others give once, few or many, or a class for an expanded clone.

TRBJ1-2	15	TRBD1	TRBV9	.	CASSAGQGLVYGYTF	TGTGCCAGCAGCGCGGGACAGGGACTGGTCTATGGCTACACCTTC
TRBJ2-2	15	.	TRBV11-3	.	CASSPGLPSPGELFF	TGTGCCAGCAGCCCGGGACTCCCGTCCCCCGGGGAGCTGTTTTTT
TRBJ2-1	16	TRBD2	TRBV20-1	.	CSARDRVAGARGEQFF	TGCAGTGCTAGAGATAGGGTAGCGGGGGCCCGGGGTGAGCAGTTCTTC
TRBJ1-2	12	.	TRBV20-1	.	CSAISENYGYTF	TGCAGTGCTATCTCCGAAAACTATGGCTACACCTTC
TRBJ1-5	13	.	TRBV6-1	.	CASSLGQHQPQHF	TGTGCCAGCAGCCTTGGACAGCATCAGCCCCAGCATTTT
TRBJ2-5	12	.	TRBV15	.	CATSRSSVAQYF	TGTGCCACCAGCAGATCTAGCGTGGCCCAGTACTTC
TRBJ1-1	15	.	TRBV19	few	CASSTNGGENTEAFF	TGTGCCAGTAGTACCAACGGGGGGGAGAACACTGAAGCTTTCTTT
TRBJ2-7	13	.	TRBV20-1	.	CSALLGRVYEQYF	TGCAGTGCCCTTTTGGGCCGCGTCTACGAGCAGTACTTC
TRBJ2-2	15	.	TRBV28	.	CASSENVIRGLGLFF	TGTGCCAGCAGTGAGAACGTTATTCGGGGGCTCGGGCTGTTTTTT
TRBJ2-1	14	.	TRBV24-1	few	CATSDLASRNEQFF	TGTGCCACCAGTGATTTAGCTAGCCGCAATGAGCAGTTCTTC
TRBJ2-5	14	.	TRBV23-1	few	CASSLRTVQETQYF	TGCGCCAGCAGTCTGCGGACAGTCCAAGAGACCCAGTACTTC
TRBJ1-6	14	TRBD1	TRBV27	.	CASSLRQGGSLLHF	TGTGCCAGCAGTCTAAGACAGGGGGGTTCACTCCTCCACTTT
TRBJ2-5	14	TRBD2	TRBV27	few	CASSQNGLAETQYF	TGTGCCAGCAGCCAGAATGGACTAGCTGAGACCCAGTACTTC
TRBJ2-7	14	.	TRBV9	.	CASSASTSLNEQYF	TGTGCCAGCAGCGCCTCTACTAGTTTGAACGAGCAGTACTTC
TRBJ2-5	17	.	TRBV21-1	.	CASTGMVRGDYQETQYF	TGTGCCAGCACGGGGATGGTCAGGGGGGACTACCAAGAGACCCAGTACTTC